This T cell receptor beta chain was captured in a study of blood T cell repertoires in COVID-19. This CDR3 contains 15 residues. Trimming shortened V by 4 bases and J by 2 bases, and 12 bases separated the two germline ends. Per the germline V gene, CDR1 is LNHDA and CDR2 is SQIVND (reference sequence). In the authors' methods: Estimated nucleated cell counts came from reference gene primer amplification. Data came from immunoSEQ multiplex PCR; TCRdb stores just in-frame clones and leaves some out. V and J calls and clone size are given by that table; D and trimming were obtained from the DNA. The table lists about 210,000 clones, 80% of them singletons.

This rearrangement joins TRBV19 to TRBJ1-5, with unresolved D. This TCR came from a man aged 25 to 40 with acute COVID-19. Sequencing was done on a sample of PBMCs or T cells enriched from blood (not recorded which). The CDR3, as DNA: TGTGCCAGTAGTAACTTTAATTCGGGCAATCAGCCCCAGCATTTT. Translated, it gives CASSNFNSGNQPQHF.